Below, 27 T cell receptor beta chains from the same sample are listed, as sequenced in a study of Ad26.COV2.S vaccination and SARS-CoV-2 variants. Assay used: immunoSEQ multiplex PCR; TCRdb lists only in-frame clones, some missing. The sample lists about 400,000 clones, approximately 91% seen once, with roughly 3.5% in the top ten. Stated treatment: about 20 received Ad26.COV2.S at low or high dose, single or two shots; 5 received placebo; per-sample allocation not given. Day 63 after the first vaccine or placebo injection was the time point for sampling. The specimen was peripheral blood, collected in a trial of Ad26.COV2.S vaccine versus placebo. The receptors shown here come from a person aged 18-65 years who received the Ad26.COV2.S COVID-19 vaccine or a placebo.

The gene calls are TRBV14 and TRBJ1-6; D is unresolved. This CDR3 is 15 amino acids long. CDR1 and CDR2 (germline): SGHDN, FVKESK. The V end lost 0 bases, the J end lost 10 bases, and 13 bases lay between the germline ends. CDR3 sequence: CASSQDPGGRSPLHF. In nucleotides, the CDR3 is TGTGCCAGCAGCCAAGATCCGGGAGGGAGGTCACCCCTCCACTTT.

The V and J genes are TRBV29-1 and TRBJ2-1; tentative D call: TRBD2 (6 bases). The V and J ends lost 8 bases and 4 bases respectively, with 15 bases between them. Germline V gene lookup returns CDR1 SQVTM and CDR2 ANQGSEA. The CDR3 spans 13 residues. The CDR3: CSWGGQQYNEQFF. The CDR3 bases are TGCAGCTGGGGAGGACAACAGTACAATGAGCAGTTCTTC.

The rearrangement joins TRBV28 to TRBJ2-7; D gene ambiguous. Germline assignment: CDR1 MDHEN and CDR2 SYDVKM. Trimming took 2 bases from V and 3 from J, leaving 5 bases between them. The CDR3 loop spans 12 amino acids. The CDR3 spells CASSLGFYEQYF. The CDR3 nucleotides read TGTGCCAGCAGTTTAGGGTTCTACGAGCAGTACTTC.

The chain couples TRBV2 to TRBJ2-3, with 15 nucleotides matching TRBD2. Germline V gene data show CDR1 as SNHLY and CDR2 as FYNNEI. V was clipped by 7 bases and J by 1 base; unmatched bases: 6. The CDR3 is 17 amino acids. CDR3 nucleotides: TGTGCCAGCAATGGACTAGCGGGGGGGCCCGGCACAGATACGCAGTATTTT. It is translated as CASNGLAGGPGTDTQYF.

This chain joins TRBV6-2 or TRBV6-3 and TRBJ2-6; unclear D gene. CDR1 and CDR2 from the germline V gene are MNHEY and SVGEGT. The CDR3 length is 15 residues. Deletions cut 5 bases from V and 0 bases from J, with 8 bases between. The CDR3 coding sequence is TGTGCCAGCAGTACCTATAGCTCTGGGGCCAACGTCCTGACTTTC. Translated, it gives CASSTYSSGANVLTF.

V is TRBV7-9 and J is TRBJ1-3; 8 bases agree with TRBD1. CDR1 and CDR2 (germline): SEHNR, FQNEAQ (reference sequence). This CDR3 region has 15 residues. Trimming removed 4 bases from V and 0 bases from J; junction bases left unmatched: 2. The CDR3 DNA reads TGTGCCAGCAGCTCCACAGGGGGCTCTGGAAACACCATATATTTT. Its protein product is CASSSTGGSGNTIYF.

This chain links TRBV3-1 (or the pseudogene TRBV3-2) with TRBJ1-3; the D gene is possibly TRBD1 (6 bases). Germline assignment: CDR1 LGHDT and CDR2 YNNKEL (reference sequence). The CDR3 sequence is 14 residues long. V lost 1 base to trimming and J lost 4 bases, with 8 bases between them. The CDR3 sequence is CASSQGTEGNTIYF. In DNA, the CDR3 is TGTGCCAGCAGCCAAGGGACAGAAGGAAACACCATATATTTT.

The rearrangement uses TRBV11-2 and TRBJ1-1; no reliable D call. There are 12 residues in the CDR3. Germline-derived CDR1 and CDR2 are SGHAT and FQNNGV. Trimming removed 9 bases at V and 1 base at J, with 9 bases between. CDR3 sequence: CASGNRNTEAFF. In nucleotides, the CDR3 is TGTGCCAGTGGGAATAGGAACACTGAAGCTTTCTTT.

This sequence joins TRBV6-5 and TRBJ2-7; TRBD1 aligns across 7 bases. CDR3 length: 14 amino acids. Germline V lookup: CDR1 MNHEY, CDR2 SVGAGI. V shed 0 bases, J shed 3 bases, and the junction held 2 bases outside the gene matches. Here the CDR3 reads CASSYSGTDYEQYF. The CDR3 bases are TGTGCCAGCAGTTACTCGGGGACAGACTACGAGCAGTACTTC.

This clone has a handful of counts. The chain links TRBV5-1 to TRBJ2-1; the D gene is possibly TRBD2 (6 bases). Per germline, CDR1 SGHRS and CDR2 YFSETQ. There are 15 residues in the CDR3. Trimming took 4 bases from V and 7 from J, leaving 18 bases between them. CDR3 amino acids: CASSPLAEGANEQFF. CDR3 sequence (DNA): TGCGCCAGCAGCCCCCTCGCGGAGGGAGCGAATGAGCAGTTCTTC.

The rearrangement uses TRBV6-5 and TRBJ2-3; perhaps TRBD2 as D (6 bases). Germline V gene data show CDR1 as MNHEY and CDR2 as SVGAGI. The V gene lost 7 bases and the J gene lost 1 base, with 15 bases spanning the gap. The CDR3 totals 15 residues. As DNA, the CDR3 is TGTGCCAGCACTCAGGACGGGGGTGGCACAGATACGCAGTATTTT. Translated, it gives CASTQDGGGTDTQYF.

As to this clone: The identical CDR3 is also encoded by other nucleotide sequences in the sample. V is TRBV6-5 and J is TRBJ1-1, with D hard to call. The V gene lost 0 bases and the J gene lost 1 base, with 6 bases spanning the gap. This CDR3 contains 14 residues. Germline V gene lookup returns CDR1 MNHEY and CDR2 SVGAGI. CDR3: CASSYSRKNTEAFF. The CDR3 coding sequence is TGTGCCAGCAGTTACTCACGGAAGAACACTGAAGCTTTCTTT.

In this sample, this clone turned up a few times. The genes are TRBV5-1 and TRBJ2-7; D might be TRBD1 (6 bases). In germline, CDR1 is SGHRS, CDR2 YFSETQ. The CDR3 extends over 15 amino acids. Trimming stripped 0 bases from V and 4 bases from J, with 14 bases between. The CDR3 DNA is TGCGCCAGCAGCTTGGGAGGGGGTACGTGGTACGAGCAGTACTTC. This codes for CASSLGGGTWYEQYF.

This chain connects TRBV5-4 to TRBJ1-2, with 7 bases aligning to TRBD1. Germline CDR1 is SGHNT and CDR2 is YYREEE (reference sequence). The CDR3 is 12 residues long. The J segment lost 6 bases and the V segment lost 7 bases, leaving 6 bases of the junction unmatched. CDR3 nucleotide sequence: TGTGCCAGCGGTGACAGGGCCAATGGCTACACCTTC. Its protein is CASGDRANGYTF.

CDR3 residues: CASSQDWAGGGTEAFF. The CDR3 DNA sequence: TGCGCCAGCAGCCAAGATTGGGCGGGCGGTGGCACTGAAGCTTTCTTT. The V call is TRBV4-3, the J call TRBJ1-1; D not certain. Trimming shortened V by 0 bases and J by 4 bases, and 15 bases separated the two germline ends. CDR1 LGHNA and CDR2 YSLEER come from the germline V gene. CDR3 length equals 16 residues.

The V and J genes are TRBV27 and TRBJ1-6, with D unclear. V shed 6 bases and J shed 9 bases, with 15 bases lying between them. The CDR3 is 14 amino acids. CDR1 MNHEY and CDR2 SMNVEV come from the germline V gene (reference sequence). The CDR3 protein is CASRLSGWGSPLHF. As DNA, the CDR3 is TGTGCCAGCAGATTGAGCGGGTGGGGTTCACCCCTCCACTTT.

The rearrangement joins TRBV5-4 to TRBJ2-2; D unresolved. Trimming pared 4 bases from V and 6 bases from J, leaving 10 bases between. There are 13 residues in the CDR3. Germline V gene data show CDR1 as SGHNT and CDR2 as YYREEE (reference sequence). The CDR3: CASSRERAGELFF. The CDR3 DNA reads as TGTGCCAGCAGCCGTGAAAGGGCCGGGGAGCTGTTTTTT.

The chain has TRBV7-6 and TRBJ2-6, with D uncertain. Germline CDR1 is SGHVS and CDR2 is FNYEAQ. The length of the CDR3 is 18 residues. The V end lost 2 bases, the J end lost 0 bases, and 14 bases lay between the germline ends. The CDR3 sequence: CASSLWPKGSSGANVLTF. For the CDR3, the DNA is TGTGCCAGCAGCTTATGGCCTAAAGGCAGCTCTGGGGCCAACGTCCTGACTTTC.

CDR3 DNA: TGTGCCAGCAGCCCAGGGGCGGTTACTGAAGCTTTCTTT. Translation gives CASSPGAVTEAFF. The gene calls are TRBV7-2 and TRBJ1-1, with D possibly TRBD1 on 6 matching bases. Trimming took off 5 bases at V and 5 bases at J, with 12 bases between the two ends. Germline V CDR1 and CDR2: SGHTA, FQGNSA. The CDR3 is made up of 13 amino acids.

V usage is TRBV2 and J usage is TRBJ1-6; D remains unclear. This CDR3 has 11 amino acids. The V and J ends lost 3 bases and 14 bases respectively, with 8 bases between them. CDR1 and CDR2 (germline): SNHLY, FYNNEI. For the CDR3, the DNA is TGTGCCAGCAGTGACGGTGTCACCCTCCACTTT. Translation: CASSDGVTLHF.

The chain couples TRBV15 to TRBJ2-7, with D tentatively TRBD2 (6 bases). The CDR3 spans 16 residues. V shed 0 bases and J shed 2 bases, with 14 bases lying between them. Germline-derived CDR1 and CDR2 are LNHNV and YYDKDF (reference sequence). The CDR3 DNA reads as TGTGCCACCAGCAGAGATAATAGCGGCAGCACCTACGAGCAGTACTTC. It is translated as CATSRDNSGSTYEQYF. The entire variable domain, with the rest obtained from reference TRBV15 and TRBJ2-7, is as follows: DAMVIQNPRYQVTQFGKPVTLSCSQTLNHNVMYWYQQKSSQAPKLLFHYYDKDFNNEADTPDNFQSRRPNTSFCFLDIRSPGLGDTAMYLCATSRDNSGSTYEQYFGPGTRLTVT.

Judged by abundance, this clone is medium-sized. The rearrangement joins TRBV10-1 to TRBJ1-2; no clear D gene. The germline gives CDR1 WNHNN, CDR2 SYGVQD (reference sequence). The CDR3 is made up of 13 amino acids. The V end lost 6 bases, the J end lost 4 bases, and 12 bases lay between the germline ends. CDR3 nucleotide sequence: TGCGCCAGCAGCCCGACCCGGGGCTATGGCTACACCTTC. This translates into CASSPTRGYGYTF.

The CDR3: CSARTTGELFF. The CDR3 nucleotides are TGCAGTGCTAGGACAACCGGGGAGCTGTTTTTT. The chain employs TRBV20-1 and TRBJ2-2; D not certain. V lost 3 bases, J lost 5 bases, and 4 bases lay in between. In germline, CDR1 is DFQATT, CDR2 SNEGSKA (reference sequence). The CDR3 is 11 residues long.

The CDR3: CASGLGAGETQYF. For the CDR3, the DNA is TGTGCTAGTGGTTTGGGGGCGGGGGAGACCCAGTACTTC. The rearrangement joins TRBV12-5 to TRBJ2-5; TRBD2 is a possible D gene (6 bases). The CDR3 is 13 residues long. The ends were cut back, 1 base at V and 5 bases at J, with 8 bases in the middle. Germline V gives CDR1 LGHNT, CDR2 FRNRAP.

The chain recombines TRBV2 with TRBJ2-5; a possible D gene is TRBD1 (6 bases). The CDR3 contains 15 residues. The V end was cut by 6 bases, the J end by 0 bases, with 14 bases between. CDR1 is SNHLY and CDR2 is FYNNEI in the germline V gene. Here the CDR3 DNA reads TGTGCCAGCAGGGACAGAGACAAAAACCAAGAGACCCAGTACTTC. This encodes CASRDRDKNQETQYF.

The chain recombines TRBV4-1 with TRBJ2-7; 7 bases are shared with TRBD1. Germline V gives CDR1 MGHRA, CDR2 YSYEKL. After removal of 4 bases from V and 2 bases from J, the junction contained 8 bases not matched to a gene. The CDR3 has 15 residues. The CDR3 sequence: CASSLRQGSPYEQYF. The CDR3 nucleotides are TGCGCCAGCAGCCTTAGACAGGGTAGCCCCTACGAGCAGTACTTC.

This clone is a singleton in its sample. V gene TRBV5-1 combines with J gene TRBJ2-7, with 10 bases aligning to TRBD1. Germline assignment: CDR1 SGHRS and CDR2 YFSETQ. Trimming removed 2 bases from V and 2 bases from J; junction bases left unmatched: 4. This CDR3 contains 15 residues. The CDR3 here is CASSFGTGAAYEQYF. The CDR3 DNA reads as TGCGCCAGCAGCTTCGGGACAGGGGCGGCCTACGAGCAGTACTTC.